The present T cell receptor beta chain was sequenced within a study of T-cell memory formation after mild COVID-19. Points from the study as a whole: Second-wave clones with a day 37 peak had unconfirmed SARS-CoV-2 specificity.

Remarks on this clonotype: Its antigen is unidentified.

The length of the CDR3 is 17 residues. Germline V gene lookup returns CDR1 SGHRS and CDR2 YFSETQ. V lost 0 bases, J lost 7 bases, and 12 bases stayed unmatched. The TCR alpha and TCR beta cDNA libraries, bearing sample barcodes and UMIs, were generated by 5'RACE using constant-segment primers. TCRdb ran MiXCR on the 5' RACE reads and lists one entry per CDR3 protein. The sample holds 350,000 to 500,000 distinct CDR3 sequences; more than 20% are singletons and the top ten take about an eighth. The clonotype originates from an adult woman who had mild COVID-19 (a few samples of this study predate the infection). Cell type and time point are not known. Sequencing was carried out using PBMCs or a T cell subset sorted from them (not recorded which). The chain combines TRBV5-1 with TRBJ1-5, with 8 bases identical to TRBD1. CDR3 sequence: CASSLGATDRGGQPQHF. The CDR3 bases are TGCGCCAGCAGCTTGGGTGCAACAGACAGGGGAGGGCAGCCCCAGCATTTT.